What follows are 15 T cell receptor beta chains derived from one specimen sequenced in a study of T-cell memory formation after mild COVID-19. One entry per CDR3 protein results from TCRdb running MiXCR on the 5' RACE reads. Seen here are over 95,000 distinct CDR3 sequences, over 20% observed once, and the top ten hold roughly two fifths. Sequenced material: PBMCs or a T cell subset sorted from them (not recorded which). The receptors come from a man younger than 35 who had mild COVID-19 (a few samples of this study predate the infection). Cell type and time point are not known.

The chain carries TRBV6-2 or TRBV6-3 and TRBJ2-7, with 9 bases identical to TRBD1. This CDR3 comprises 13 residues. J was trimmed by 2 bases and V by 8 bases; bases with no gene match: 4. Germline values: CDR1 MNHEY, CDR2 SVGEGT. The DNA for the CDR3 is TGTGCCAGCGGGACAGGGATCCCCTACGAGCAGTACGTC. Translation gives CASGTGIPYEQYV.

In this sample, this clonotype turned up a few times. In DNA form, the CDR3 reads TGTGCCAGCAGAAGTAGCGGGGATCCTCCCTACGAGCAGTACGTC. This codes for CASRSSGDPPYEQYV. The chain has TRBV5-4 and TRBJ2-7, with 8 bases that match TRBD2. The CDR3 is made up of 15 amino acids. The ends lost 5 bases at V and 2 bases at J; junction bases unmatched: 9. The germline gives CDR1 SGHNT, CDR2 YYREEE (reference sequence).

This clonotype has a handful of counts. The chain is built from TRBV5-6 and TRBJ2-1; weak D call: TRBD1 (6 bases). This CDR3 has 17 residues. Germline CDR1 reads SGHDT; CDR2 reads YYEEEE. The V end was cut by 4 bases, the J end by 4 bases, with 21 bases between. CDR3 sequence reads: CASSGVAGESSYNEQFF. The CDR3 DNA reads as TGTGCCAGCAGCGGGGTGGCAGGGGAGAGTAGTTACAATGAGCAGTTCTTC.

J is TRBJ1-2 and V is TRBV12-3 or TRBV12-4; D unresolved. The ends were cut back, 2 bases at V and 1 base at J, with 2 bases in the middle. This CDR3 has 12 amino acids. The CDR3 bases are TGTGCCAGCAGTTTATTTAACTATGGCTACACCTTC. Amino acid sequence: CASSLFNYGYTF.

This clonotype was found a few times. The V and J genes are TRBV6-2 or TRBV6-3 and TRBJ1-4; no definite D call. Germline CDR1 and CDR2: MNHEY and SVGEGT. The CDR3 is 15 residues long. The V end was cut by 6 bases, the J end by 6 bases, with 17 bases between. CDR3 in DNA: TGTGCCAGCAGCCCTGAGCCGTACGGCGATGAAAAACTGTTTTTT. This codes for CASSPEPYGDEKLFF.

The V gene is TRBV7-2, the J gene TRBJ2-7; D gene ambiguous. V was trimmed by 5 bases and J by 5 bases, leaving 19 bases between them. CDR1 SGHTA and CDR2 FQGNSA come from the germline V gene. The CDR3 is made up of 15 amino acids. The CDR3 sequence: CASSIGLIGANEQYF. For the CDR3, the DNA is TGTGCCAGCAGCATAGGGCTAATAGGTGCCAACGAGCAGTACTTC.

A few counts support this clonotype. The rearrangement joins TRBV11-2 to TRBJ2-3; the D is unclear. Germline assignment: CDR1 SGHAT and CDR2 FQNNGV. There are 16 residues in the CDR3. Between the trimmed V and J ends, which lost 5 bases and 2 bases, there was a span of 17 bases. The CDR3 here is CASSPGGLVLTDTQYF. The CDR3 DNA follows: TGTGCCAGCAGCCCGGGTGGGCTAGTCCTCACAGATACGCAGTATTTT.

This clonotype is a singleton in its sample. The rearrangement joins TRBV29-1 to TRBJ2-3; 9 positions agree with TRBD2. The CDR3 runs 16 residues. Germline V lookup: CDR1 SQVTM, CDR2 ANQGSEA. V was clipped by 1 base and J by 4 bases; unmatched bases: 9. DNA of the CDR3: TGCAGCGTTGAAGGAGGCCTTGCGGGGGGGGCAGATACGCAGTATTTT. It codes for CSVEGGLAGGADTQYF.

The chain combines TRBV7-2 with TRBJ2-7, with a weak D call TRBD2 (6 bases). The CDR3 extends over 15 amino acids. CDR1 is SGHTA and CDR2 is FQGNSA in the germline V gene. V lost 5 bases and J lost 1, with 15 bases in between. CDR3 residues: CASSQVGGESYEQYF. The CDR3 nucleotides are TGTGCCAGCAGCCAAGTGGGGGGTGAGTCCTACGAGCAGTACTTC. The full variable domain, with the rest looked up from reference TRBV7-2 and TRBJ2-7, is GAGVSQSPSNKVTEKGKDVELRCDPISGHTALYWYRQSLGQGLEFLIYFQGNSAPDKSGLPSDRFSAERTGGSVSTLTIQRTQQEDSAVYLCASSQVGGESYEQYFGPGTRLTVT.

J is TRBJ2-1 and V is TRBV6-2 or TRBV6-3; possible D gene TRBD2, 5 bases. The CDR3 has 16 amino acids. V was pared by 0 bases and J by 4 bases, with 13 bases between. Germline lookup yields CDR1 MNHEY and CDR2 SVGEGT. CDR3 DNA: TGTGCCAGCAGTTACTCGTTGGAGAGGGAATACAATGAGCAGTTCTTC. Its translation is CASSYSLEREYNEQFF.

This chain joins TRBV6-6 and TRBJ2-7; 7 bases match TRBD1. Germline CDR1 is MNHNY and CDR2 is SVGAGI (reference sequence). The CDR3 is 16 amino acids. Germline trimming cut 6 bases from V and 1 base from J; bases unmatched to any gene: 12. This chain's CDR3 is CASSTRTGQNSYEQYV. The DNA of the CDR3 is TGTGCCAGCAGCACCCGGACAGGACAGAATTCCTACGAGCAGTACGTC.

The V call is TRBV7-9, the J call TRBJ2-5; 7 nucleotides line up with TRBD2. The CDR3 has 19 amino acids. The ends lost 4 bases at V and 2 bases at J; junction bases unmatched: 19. The germline gives CDR1 SEHNR, CDR2 FQNEAQ (reference sequence). The CDR3, as DNA: TGTGCCAGCAGCTCCTCGATCATCCAGCGGGGCCGCATTCAAGAGACCCAGTACTTC. Its protein is CASSSSIIQRGRIQETQYF.

This chain uses TRBV19 with TRBJ2-7, with D perhaps matching TRBD1 or TRBD2 (5 bases each). Germline assignment: CDR1 LNHDA and CDR2 SQIVND (reference sequence). The CDR3 has 15 residues. Trimming removed 0 bases from V and 3 bases from J, with 12 bases in between. The CDR3 protein is CASSIDGGYNYEQYF. CDR3 DNA sequence: TGTGCCAGTAGTATAGATGGGGGATACAACTACGAGCAGTACTTC. Full variable domain (rest looked up from reference TRBV19 and TRBJ2-7): DGGITQSPKYLFRKEGQNVTLSCEQNLNHDAMYWYRQDPGQGLRLIYYSQIVNDFQKGDIAEGYSVSREKKESFPLTVTSAQKNPTAFYLCASSIDGGYNYEQYFGPGTRLTVT.

CDR3 amino acids: CASSPRLAGKGTDTQYF. The DNA for the CDR3 is TGCGCCAGCAGTCCCCGACTAGCAGGGAAGGGGACAGATACGCAGTATTTT. This chain connects TRBV10-2 to TRBJ2-3, with TRBD2 matching over 7 bases. J gave up 3 bases and V 5 bases, and 14 bases lay outside the gene matches. This CDR3 region has 17 residues. Germline assignment: CDR1 WSHSY and CDR2 SAAADI.

This clonotype has a handful of counts. The chain carries TRBV20-1 and TRBJ1-2; D might be TRBD1 (5 bases). This CDR3 contains 11 residues. Germline loops: CDR1 DFQATT, CDR2 SNEGSKA (reference sequence). Trimming cost V 4 bases and J 7 bases, with 10 bases left between them. DNA of the CDR3: TGCAGTGCTACAGGGTTGGGTGGCTACACCTTC. It encodes CSATGLGGYTF.